The 21 T cell receptor beta chains below come from one sample, sequenced in a study of patients and donors after allogeneic stem cell transplantation. A single record per CDR3 protein comes from TCRdb applying MiXCR to the RT-PCR reads. The data contain hundreds of thousands of distinct CDR3 sequences, 15% to 20% of them singletons. Sequenced input: blood, either unsorted or a sorted T cell fraction (not recorded which). Receptor source: a human donor who was either an allogeneic HSCT recipient or a stem cell or donor lymphocyte infusion donor (not recorded which). It is not recorded whose cells these are; they may come from a transplant donor.

The rearrangement links TRBV15 to TRBJ1-2, with D possibly matching TRBD1 (5 bases). The CDR3 loop spans 15 amino acids. V lost 3 bases to trimming and J lost 4 bases, with 15 bases between them. Germline-derived CDR1 and CDR2 are LNHNV and YYDKDF (reference sequence). CDR3 nucleotides: TGTGCCACCAGCAGTCGGGACGGCGGCCCCTATGGCTACACCTTC. Its translation is CATSSRDGGPYGYTF.

This chain's CDR3 is CASRETGDNTEAFF. Written as DNA, the CDR3 is TGTGCCAGCAGGGAGACAGGGGACAACACTGAAGCTTTCTTT. The rearrangement uses TRBV28 and TRBJ1-1, with 8 positions matching TRBD1. V lost 6 bases and J lost 2; bases outside the gene matches: 5. This CDR3 region has 14 residues. CDR1 and CDR2 (germline): MDHEN, SYDVKM.

The chain recombines TRBV27 with TRBJ2-3, with 12 nucleotides matching TRBD2. Germline V gene data show CDR1 as MNHEY and CDR2 as SMNVEV (reference sequence). The CDR3 sequence is 16 residues long. After removal of 3 bases from V and 6 bases from J, the junction contained 7 bases not matched to a gene. DNA of the CDR3: TGTGCCAGCAGTTTGACTAGCGGGAGAAGGTATGATACGCAGTATTTT. This encodes CASSLTSGRRYDTQYF.

This clonotype was counted a few times. The CDR3 region has the DNA TGTGCCAGCACCACCGGGACTAGCATCTACGAGCAGTACTTC. Amino acids: CASTTGTSIYEQYF. The chain is built from TRBV6-2 or TRBV6-3 and TRBJ2-7; 9 bases align to TRBD2. The CDR3 totals 14 residues. Germline V CDR1 and CDR2: MNHEY, SVGEGT. Unmatched junction bases numbered 7, after V lost 7 bases and J lost 3 bases.

The genes are TRBV3-1 and TRBJ1-1, with 7 bases identical to TRBD1. The germline V gene encodes CDR1 LGHDT and CDR2 YNNKEL (reference sequence). V lost 2 bases to trimming and J lost 3 bases; unmatched junction nucleotides: 12. The CDR3 runs to 17 residues. The CDR3 reads CASSQPPTGLLDTEAFF. CDR3 in DNA: TGTGCCAGCAGCCAACCACCGACAGGGCTTTTGGACACTGAAGCTTTCTTT.

This clonotype came up a few times. The genes are TRBV2 and TRBJ2-2, with D uncertain. The CDR3 totals 15 residues. V dropped 7 bases and J dropped 1 base, with 13 bases sitting between them. Germline loops: CDR1 SNHLY, CDR2 FYNNEI. CDR3 nucleotides: TGTGCCAGCACAGGTCTTTCTCGGAACACCGGGGAGCTGTTTTTT. Its translation is CASTGLSRNTGELFF.

The chain has TRBV24-1 and TRBJ2-1, with 7 nucleotides matching TRBD1. CDR1 KGHDR and CDR2 SFDVKD come from the germline V gene. The V gene end was trimmed by 4 bases and the J gene end by 7 bases; junction bases not matched to a gene: 3. The CDR3 spans 13 residues. CDR3 sequence reads: CATSEYRGNEQFF. The CDR3 coding sequence is TGTGCCACCAGTGAATACAGGGGTAATGAGCAGTTCTTC.

This clonotype was seen a few times. The V call is TRBV5-1, the J call TRBJ2-3; maybe TRBD1 (7 bases). The CDR3 length is 16 residues. Looked up from germline, CDR1 is SGHRS and CDR2 is YFSETQ. Trimming took 4 bases from V and 1 from J, leaving 16 bases between them. In nucleotides, the CDR3 is TGCGCCAGCAGCGATGGAGGGGGCCGAGGCACAGATACGCAGTATTTT. Encoded protein: CASSDGGGRGTDTQYF.

V usage is TRBV19 and J usage is TRBJ2-1, with D possibly being TRBD1 or TRBD2 (7 bases each). The germline V gene encodes CDR1 LNHDA and CDR2 SQIVND (reference sequence). Deletions cut 8 bases from V and 10 bases from J, with 21 bases between. CDR3 length equals 14 residues. Here the CDR3 DNA reads TGTGCCAGTCACGACAGGGAGGGCGCTCGAGAGCAGTTCTTC. Amino acids: CASHDREGAREQFF.

This clonotype was seen a handful of times. The V call is TRBV27, the J call TRBJ2-7; D may be TRBD2 (6 bases). The germline V gene encodes CDR1 MNHEY and CDR2 SMNVEV (reference sequence). V was cut by 2 bases and J by 6 bases, with 20 bases left in between. The CDR3 is 16 residues long. The CDR3 coding sequence is TGTGCCAGCAGTTTAATGGGGGGTACCAACCCGGGCGAGCAGTACTTC. Residues: CASSLMGGTNPGEQYF.

The chain employs TRBV6-1 and TRBJ1-5, with D unresolved. The CDR3 consists of 11 residues. Trimming took off 5 bases at V and 5 bases at J, with 4 bases between the two ends. Germline CDR1 MNHNS, CDR2 SASEGT. The CDR3 coding sequence is TGTGCCAGCAGTATTCATCAGCCCCAGCATTTT. It codes for CASSIHQPQHF.

This clonotype was seen repeatedly, ten times or more. V gene TRBV7-8 combines with J gene TRBJ2-1; D unclear. The CDR3 spans 15 residues. V was clipped by 5 bases and J by 0 bases, with 11 bases between them. CDR1 is SGHVS, CDR2 FQNEAQ, per germline. This chain's CDR3 is CASSPSVSSYNEQFF. In DNA form, the CDR3 reads TGTGCCAGCAGCCCTTCTGTTAGCTCCTACAATGAGCAGTTCTTC.

This clonotype was counted many times. The chain combines TRBV5-1 with TRBJ2-7, with D hard to call. V was cut by 0 bases and J by 7 bases, with 11 bases left in between. Germline-derived CDR1 and CDR2 are SGHRS and YFSETQ. CDR3 length equals 13 residues. CDR3 loop: CASSLENQVEQYF. DNA of the CDR3: TGCGCCAGCAGCTTGGAAAACCAGGTGGAGCAGTACTTC.

This clonotype has a count of ten or more. J is TRBJ1-1 and V is TRBV5-1, with D tentatively TRBD1 (6 bases). Germline lookup yields CDR1 SGHRS and CDR2 YFSETQ. The CDR3 totals 14 residues. The ends were cut back, 0 bases at V and 6 bases at J, with 12 bases in the middle. The CDR3 loop reads CASSLVGHLSEAFF. CDR3 DNA: TGCGCCAGCAGCTTGGTGGGACACCTCTCTGAAGCTTTCTTT.

This clonotype has a handful of counts. The chain employs TRBV30 and TRBJ1-5; TRBD1 is a possible D gene (5 bases). In germline, CDR1 is GTSNPN, CDR2 SVGIG (reference sequence). Trimming stripped 5 bases from V and 6 bases from J, with 17 bases between. The CDR3 sequence is 14 residues long. The CDR3 loop reads CAWATVGRSQPQHF. In nucleotides, the CDR3 is TGTGCCTGGGCGACGGTGGGGCGCAGTCAGCCCCAGCATTTT.

This clonotype has only a few counts. This sequence joins TRBV2 and TRBJ1-1; D possibly corresponds to TRBD1 (5 bases). Germline CDR1 SNHLY, CDR2 FYNNEI. The CDR3 covers 14 residues. V lost 5 bases and J 1 base, leaving 11 bases between the germline ends. DNA of the CDR3: TGTGCCAGCAGTCGTGACAGCCCGAACACTGAAGCTTTCTTT. This codes for CASSRDSPNTEAFF. The complete variable domain, with remaining parts taken from reference TRBV2 and TRBJ1-1, reads EPEVTQTPSHQVTQMGQEVILRCVPISNHLYFYWYRQILGQKVEFLVSFYNNEISEKSEIFDDQFSVERPDGSNFTLKIRSTKLEDSAMYFCASSRDSPNTEAFFGQGTRLTVV.

The V call is TRBV7-3, the J call TRBJ2-1; weak D call: TRBD2 (6 bases). In germline, CDR1 is SGHTA, CDR2 FQGTGA. The CDR3 length is 15 residues. Trimming shortened V by 2 bases and J by 2 bases, and 10 bases separated the two germline ends. This CDR3 reads CASSLSRTTYNEQFF. CDR3 DNA sequence: TGTGCCAGCAGCTTATCGAGGACTACCTACAATGAGCAGTTCTTC.

The CDR3 protein is CASTSAGNSHNEQFF. Here the CDR3 DNA reads TGTGCCAGCACCTCAGCGGGAAATTCCCACAATGAGCAGTTCTTC. The chain has TRBV12-3 or TRBV12-4 and TRBJ2-1, with 7 bases fitting TRBD2. The CDR3 is made up of 15 amino acids. J gave up 5 bases and V 7 bases, and 11 bases lay outside the gene matches.

This clonotype was seen only a few times. The rearrangement uses TRBV5-6 and TRBJ1-2; 9 positions match TRBD1. V trimming: 2 bases; J trimming: 4 bases; junction bases outside the gene matches: 3. The V gene's germline CDR1 is SGHDT and CDR2 YYEEEE. The CDR3 extends over 14 amino acids. The CDR3 protein is CASSFGQGFYGYTF. The CDR3 nucleotides read TGTGCCAGCAGCTTTGGACAGGGGTTCTATGGCTACACCTTC.

This chain joins TRBV6-2 or TRBV6-3 and TRBJ1-2; the D is unclear. The CDR3 is made up of 13 amino acids. Trimming cost V 0 bases and J 5 bases, with 7 bases left between them. CDR1 MNHEY and CDR2 SVGEGT come from the germline V gene. The CDR3 nucleotides read TGTGCCAGCAGTTACTCCGCAATTTATGGCTACACCTTC. This gives the protein CASSYSAIYGYTF.

In DNA, the CDR3 is TGTGCCAGCAGCCAAACCGCGGCGCTAGCGGCCTACGAGCAGTACTTC. Translation: CASSQTAALAAYEQYF. V gene TRBV5-4 combines with J gene TRBJ2-7, with TRBD2 matching over 7 bases. V shed 4 bases and J 2 bases; nucleotides not matched to a gene: 12. This CDR3 contains 16 residues. Looked up from germline, CDR1 is SGHNT and CDR2 is YYREEE (reference sequence).